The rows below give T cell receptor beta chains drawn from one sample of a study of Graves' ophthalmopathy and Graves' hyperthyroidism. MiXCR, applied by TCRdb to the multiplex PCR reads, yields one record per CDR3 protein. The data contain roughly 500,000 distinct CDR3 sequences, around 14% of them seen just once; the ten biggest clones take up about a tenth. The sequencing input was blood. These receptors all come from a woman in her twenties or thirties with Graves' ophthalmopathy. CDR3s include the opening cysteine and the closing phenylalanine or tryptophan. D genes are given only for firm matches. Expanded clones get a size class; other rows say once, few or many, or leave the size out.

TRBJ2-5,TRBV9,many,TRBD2,TGTGCCAGCAGCCTCGGCGTTGCTAGCGGGACCTTGAGGCAAGAGACCCAGTACTTC,CASSLGVASGTLRQETQYF
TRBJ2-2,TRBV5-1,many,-,TGCGCCAGCAGCCTTGGGGAGTCGGACACCGGGGAGCTGTTTTTT,CASSLGESDTGELFF
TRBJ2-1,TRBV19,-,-,TGTGCCAGTAGTCTCCCAGGATCCTACAATGAGCAGTTCTTC,CASSLPGSYNEQFF
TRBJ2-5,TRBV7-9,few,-,TGTGCCAGCAGCTTAGAACACCATGAAGAGACCAAGTACTTC,CASSLEHHEETKYF
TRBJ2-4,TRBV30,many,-,TGTGCCTGGAGTGGGTCCAGAAACATTCAGTACTTC,CAWSGSRNIQYF
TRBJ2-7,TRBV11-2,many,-,TGTGCCAGCAGCAGGAACGAGCAGTACTTC,CASSRNEQYF
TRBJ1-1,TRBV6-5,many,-,TGTGCCAGCAGTTACACCCAGGAGAACACTGAAGCTTTCTTT,CASSYTQENTEAFF
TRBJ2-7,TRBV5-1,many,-,TGCGCCAGCAGCCGGGAGAGTGTGCAGTACTTC,CASSRESVQYF
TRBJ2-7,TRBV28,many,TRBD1,TGTGCCAGCAGTCCCACCGGGACAGGAAAATACGAGCAGTACTTC,CASSPTGTGKYEQYF
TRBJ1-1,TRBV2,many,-,TGTGCCAGCAGTGAAGCTACGGGGGGCGAGGCTTTCTTT,CASSEATGGEAFF
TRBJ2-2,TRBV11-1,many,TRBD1,TGTGCCAGCAGCGGACACAGGGGAAAGAACACCGGGGAGCTGTTTTTT,CASSGHRGKNTGELFF
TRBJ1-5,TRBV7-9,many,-,TGTGCCAGCAGCTTAGTGGGGGGTCGGAATCAGCCCCAGCATTTT,CASSLVGGRNQPQHF
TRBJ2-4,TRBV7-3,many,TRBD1,TGTGCCAGCAGCAGGGGACAGGGGGCCTGGGACATTCAGTACTTC,CASSRGQGAWDIQYF
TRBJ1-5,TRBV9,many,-,TGTGCCAGCAGCGTAGATGGGGGCGCTAATCAGCCCCAGCATTTT,CASSVDGGANQPQHF
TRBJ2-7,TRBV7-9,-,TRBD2,TGTGCCAGCAGCTCAGCGGGGGAGACCTACGAGCAGTACTTC,CASSSAGETYEQYF
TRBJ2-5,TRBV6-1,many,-,TGTGCCAGCAGTGAAGAAGTCACGCAAGAGACCCAGTACTTC,CASSEEVTQETQYF
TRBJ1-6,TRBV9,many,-,TGTGCCAGCAGCGTAGAAGGAGGCAATTCACCCCTCCACTTT,CASSVEGGNSPLHF
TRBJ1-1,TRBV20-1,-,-,TGCAGTGCTCTAGATGGGGGGCCCGAAGCTTTCTTT,CSALDGGPEAFF
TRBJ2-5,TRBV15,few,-,TGTGCCATCCACAACGGAGTCTCGGAGACCCAGTACTTC,CAIHNGVSETQYF
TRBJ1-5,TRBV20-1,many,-,TGCAGTGCTAGTACAGTGGGGTTTAATGGCAATCAGCCCCAGCATTTT,CSASTVGFNGNQPQHF
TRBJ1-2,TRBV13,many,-,TGTGCCAGCAGCTTACATCAGCAGCTGGTAGGCTATGGCTACACCTTC,CASSLHQQLVGYGYTF
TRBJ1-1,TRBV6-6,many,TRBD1,TGTGCCAGCAGGTACAGGGGCTGGGACACTGAAGCTTTCTTT,CASRYRGWDTEAFF
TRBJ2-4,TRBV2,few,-,TGTGCCAGCAGATTACGCCCGGGGGGCGACATTAAGTACTTC,CASRLRPGGDIKYF
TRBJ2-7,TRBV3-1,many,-,TGTGCCAGCAGCCGAATGAGCTCCTACGAGCAGTACTTC,CASSRMSSYEQYF
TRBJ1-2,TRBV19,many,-,TGTGCCAGTATGCATACAGCTAACTATGGCTACACCTTC,CASMHTANYGYTF
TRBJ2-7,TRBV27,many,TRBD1,TGTGCCAGCAGTTTGCGACAGGGCTACGAGCAGTACTTC,CASSLRQGYEQYF
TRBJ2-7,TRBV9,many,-,TGTGCCAGCAGCGTACGCCCCGGACTGGACGAGCAGTACTTC,CASSVRPGLDEQYF
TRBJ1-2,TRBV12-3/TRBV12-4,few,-,TGTGCCAGCACTCCGGGACGGATTTATGGCTACACCTTC,CASTPGRIYGYTF
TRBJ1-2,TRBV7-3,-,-,TGTGCCAGCAGCTTAACCGGGCAGGGGACCGGCTACACCTTC,CASSLTGQGTGYTF
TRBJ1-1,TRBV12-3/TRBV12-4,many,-,TGTGCCAGCACCTTCAGAGGGGGGACTGAAGCTTTCTTT,CASTFRGGTEAFF
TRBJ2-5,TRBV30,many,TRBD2,TGTGCCTGGAGTAGCGGGGGCGTGGAGACCCAGTACTTC,CAWSSGGVETQYF
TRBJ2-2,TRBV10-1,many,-,TGCGCCAGCAGTGAGGACAACCCTGCGGAGCTGTTTTTT,CASSEDNPAELFF
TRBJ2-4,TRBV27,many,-,TGTGCCAGCAGTTTATGGACCAAAAACATTCAGTACTTC,CASSLWTKNIQYF
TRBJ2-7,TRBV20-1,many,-,TGCAGTGCTAGGACCAGGGACACATACGAGCAGTACTTC,CSARTRDTYEQYF
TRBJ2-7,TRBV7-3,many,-,TGTGCCAGCAGCCCCGGGGGAACCCTCGAGCAGTACTTC,CASSPGGTLEQYF
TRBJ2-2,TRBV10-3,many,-,TGTGCCATCAGTGATTTAGAGAACACCGGGGAGCTGTTTTTT,CAISDLENTGELFF
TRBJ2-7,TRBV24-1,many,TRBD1,TGTGCCACCAGTGCGACAGGGTTTGGAGAGCAGTACTTC,CATSATGFGEQYF
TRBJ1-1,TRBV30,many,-,TGTGCCTGGAGTGTACGGGGTATTGGGAGGAACACTGAAGCTTTCTTT,CAWSVRGIGRNTEAFF
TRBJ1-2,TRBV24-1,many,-,TGTGCCACCAGTGACCCTGGACGGAACTATGGCTACACCTTC,CATSDPGRNYGYTF
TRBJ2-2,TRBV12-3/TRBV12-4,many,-,TGTGCCAGCAGGGTGTTGAGTGGGGGCGGCACCGGGGAGCTGTTTTTT,CASRVLSGGGTGELFF
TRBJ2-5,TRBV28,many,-,TGTGCCAGCAGTCCGTACAGAAACCAAGAGACCCAGTACTTC,CASSPYRNQETQYF
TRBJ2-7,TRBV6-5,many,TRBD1,TGTGCCAGCAGGAGGGGCAGGGGGACCTACGAGCAGTACTTC,CASRRGRGTYEQYF
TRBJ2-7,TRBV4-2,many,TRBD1,TGTGCCAGCAGCCAAGAACGGGACAGCTCCTACGAGCAGTACTTC,CASSQERDSSYEQYF
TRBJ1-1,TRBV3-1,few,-,TGTGCCAGCAGCCAAATACAGGGTTTGGGCACTGAAGCTTTCTTT,CASSQIQGLGTEAFF
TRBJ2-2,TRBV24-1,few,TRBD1,TGTGCCACCAGCCCTTTAAGGATCCGGGACAGCTTTTCCCCCGGGGAGCTGTTTTTT,CATSPLRIRDSFSPGELFF
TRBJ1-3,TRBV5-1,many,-,TGCGCCAGCAGCTTGGTCGGCACTTCCTCTGGAAACACCATATATTTT,CASSLVGTSSGNTIYF
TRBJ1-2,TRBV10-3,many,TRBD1,TGTGCCATCAGTGGAACCGGGACAGGGGGAGGCTACACCTTC,CAISGTGTGGGYTF
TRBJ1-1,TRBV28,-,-,TGTGCCAGCAGTTTAAGAGGGAGCTGGACTGAAGCTTTCTTT,CASSLRGSWTEAFF
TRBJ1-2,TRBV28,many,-,TGTGCCAGCAGTTGGCACCGGGACGCGCCTAACTATGGCTACACCTTC,CASSWHRDAPNYGYTF
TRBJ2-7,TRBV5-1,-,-,TGCGCCAGCAGCCTCCCCGTTGCTTACGAGCAGTACTTC,CASSLPVAYEQYF
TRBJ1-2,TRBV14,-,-,TGTGCCAGCAGCCCAGTGGGGGTTCTGAATTATGGCTACACCTTC,CASSPVGVLNYGYTF
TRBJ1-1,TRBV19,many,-,TGTGCCAGTAGTGTTTACAGGGCTAACACTGAAGCTTTCTTT,CASSVYRANTEAFF
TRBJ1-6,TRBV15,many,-,TGTGCCACGGAGGAATCCTATAATTCACCCCTCCACTTT,CATEESYNSPLHF
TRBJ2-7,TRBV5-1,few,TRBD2,TGCGCCAGCAGCCCGAGCGGGGGGATTTCCTACGAGCAGTACTTC,CASSPSGGISYEQYF
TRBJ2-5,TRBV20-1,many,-,TGCAGTGCGACCCCCGGGAGCCGGAGGGAGACCCAGTACTTC,CSATPGSRRETQYF